This T cell receptor (beta chain) is from a study of regulatory T cells in long-lasting Graves disease. Study-wide points: The persistent group shared 2,500 to 3,000 public clonotypes, more than the 950 to 1,000 shared by new patients. Those with persistent Graves' had less TCR diversity than newly diagnosed patients.

This sample's time point: persistent/refractory GD, antithyroid drugs over 5 years with positive TRAb. With RNA extracted from PBMCs as input, the TCR library was made. Turning to this clonotype: The antigen is not known.

Trimming left V 4 bases short and J 6 bases short, with 18 bases between. Germline CDR1 reads LGHDT; CDR2 reads YNNKEL (reference sequence). The CDR3 loop spans 15 amino acids. CDR3 regions were amplified by Arm-PCR using iRepertoire HTBI primers to build TCR beta libraries. TCRdb processed the multiplex PCR reads anew with MiXCR; each CDR3 protein has one entry. This sample has around 460,000 distinct CDR3 sequences, with about a fifth found just once. The clonotype comes from a female donor with Graves disease. This sample comprised peripheral blood mononuclear cells (PBMCs), obtained when the disease was refractory, from a patient treated with antithyroid drugs. The rearrangement joins TRBV3-1 to TRBJ1-2; tentative D call: TRBD1 (6 bases). DNA of the CDR3: TGTGCCAGCAGCCTCGGGACATTCCTCCGGGATGGCTACACCTTC. As protein: CASSLGTFLRDGYTF.